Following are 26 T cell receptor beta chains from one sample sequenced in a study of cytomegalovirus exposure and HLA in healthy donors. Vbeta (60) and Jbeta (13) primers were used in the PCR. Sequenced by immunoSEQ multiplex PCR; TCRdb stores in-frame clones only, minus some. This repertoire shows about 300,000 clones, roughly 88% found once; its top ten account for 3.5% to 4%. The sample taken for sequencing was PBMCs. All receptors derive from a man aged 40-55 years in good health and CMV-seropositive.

CDR3 amino acids: CASSPTSGVGNEQFF. The CDR3 nucleotides are TGTGCCAGCAGTCCGACTAGCGGGGTGGGGAATGAGCAGTTCTTC. The chain combines TRBV6-7 with TRBJ2-1; 11 bases map to TRBD2. TRBV6-7 carries the ORF label, with uncertain function. V shed 5 bases, J shed 7 bases, and the junction held 7 bases outside the gene matches. The length of the CDR3 is 15 residues.

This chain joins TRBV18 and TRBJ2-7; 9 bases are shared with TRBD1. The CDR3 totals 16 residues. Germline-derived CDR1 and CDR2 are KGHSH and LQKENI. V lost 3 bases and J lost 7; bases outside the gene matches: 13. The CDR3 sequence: CASSPRGGQGAEEQYF. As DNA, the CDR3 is TGTGCCAGCTCACCTAGAGGGGGACAGGGCGCGGAGGAGCAGTACTTC.

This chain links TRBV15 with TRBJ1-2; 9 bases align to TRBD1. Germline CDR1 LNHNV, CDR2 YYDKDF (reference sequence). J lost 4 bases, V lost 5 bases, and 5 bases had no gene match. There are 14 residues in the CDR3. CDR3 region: CATSGTTGGYGYTF. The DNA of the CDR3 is TGTGCCACCAGCGGTACGACAGGGGGCTATGGCTACACCTTC.

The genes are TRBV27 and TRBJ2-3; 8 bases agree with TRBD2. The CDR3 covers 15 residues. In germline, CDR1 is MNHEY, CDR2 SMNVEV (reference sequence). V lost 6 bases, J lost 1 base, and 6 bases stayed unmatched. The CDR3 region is CASRRTSSRTDTQYF. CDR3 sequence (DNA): TGTGCCAGCAGACGGACTAGCTCGCGCACAGATACGCAGTATTTT.

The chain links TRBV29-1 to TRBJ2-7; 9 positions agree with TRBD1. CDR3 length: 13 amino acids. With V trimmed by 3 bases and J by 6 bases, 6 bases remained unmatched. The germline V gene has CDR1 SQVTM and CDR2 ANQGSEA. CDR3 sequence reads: CSVEDRGAGEQYF. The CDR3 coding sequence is TGCAGCGTTGAGGACAGGGGAGCTGGCGAGCAGTACTTC.

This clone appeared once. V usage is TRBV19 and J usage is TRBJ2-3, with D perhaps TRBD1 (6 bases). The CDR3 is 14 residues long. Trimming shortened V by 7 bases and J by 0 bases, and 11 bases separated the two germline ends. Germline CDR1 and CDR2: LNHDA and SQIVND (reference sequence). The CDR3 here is CASTRTASTDTQYF. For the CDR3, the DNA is TGTGCCAGTACCCGGACAGCTAGCACAGATACGCAGTATTTT. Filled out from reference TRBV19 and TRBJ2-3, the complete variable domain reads DGGITQSPKYLFRKEGQNVTLSCEQNLNHDAMYWYRQDPGQGLRLIYYSQIVNDFQKGDIAEGYSVSREKKESFPLTVTSAQKNPTAFYLCASTRTASTDTQYFGPGTRLTVL.

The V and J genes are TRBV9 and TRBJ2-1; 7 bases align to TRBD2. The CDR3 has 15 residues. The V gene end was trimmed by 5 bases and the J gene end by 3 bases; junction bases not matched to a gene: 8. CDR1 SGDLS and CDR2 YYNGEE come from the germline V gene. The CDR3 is CASSRTGTNYNEQFF. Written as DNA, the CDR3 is TGTGCCAGCAGTCGAACCGGGACTAACTACAATGAGCAGTTCTTC.

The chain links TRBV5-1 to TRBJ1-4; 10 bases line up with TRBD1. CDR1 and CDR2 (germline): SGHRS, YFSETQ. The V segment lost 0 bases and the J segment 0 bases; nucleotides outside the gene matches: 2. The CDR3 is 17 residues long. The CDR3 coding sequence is TGCGCCAGCAGCTTGGGGGGACAGGGGTCAACTAATGAAAAACTGTTTTTT. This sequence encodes CASSLGGQGSTNEKLFF. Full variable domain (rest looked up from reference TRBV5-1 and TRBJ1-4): KAGVTQTPRYLIKTRGQQVTLSCSPISGHRSVSWYQQTPGQGLQFLFEYFSETQRNKGNFPGRFSGRQFSNSRSEMNVSTLELGDSALYLCASSLGGQGSTNEKLFFGSGTQLSVL.

CDR3 loop: CASSQCGGRVTQYF. In nucleotides, the CDR3 is TGCGCCAGCAGTCAATGTGGGGGCCGAGTTACGCAGTATTTT. The J gene is TRBJ2-3, the V gene TRBV23-1; possibly TRBD1 for D (6 bases). TRBV23-1 is an ORF for which the function is uncertain. The CDR3 is 14 residues long. Trimming cost V 1 base and J 8 bases, with 13 bases left between them.

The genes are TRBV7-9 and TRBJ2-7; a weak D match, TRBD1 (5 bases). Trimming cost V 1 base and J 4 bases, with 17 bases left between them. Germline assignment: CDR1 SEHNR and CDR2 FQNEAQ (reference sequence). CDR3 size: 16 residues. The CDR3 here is CASSLGQPAAEYEQYF. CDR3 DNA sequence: TGTGCCAGCAGCTTAGGACAGCCGGCGGCCGAATACGAGCAGTACTTC.

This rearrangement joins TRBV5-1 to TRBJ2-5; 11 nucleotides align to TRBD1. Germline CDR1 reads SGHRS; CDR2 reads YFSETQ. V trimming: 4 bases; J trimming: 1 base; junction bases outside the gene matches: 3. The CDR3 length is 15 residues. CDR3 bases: TGCGCCAGCAGCAAGGGGACAGGGGGCCAAGAGACCCAGTACTTC. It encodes CASSKGTGGQETQYF.

CDR3 nucleotide sequence: TGTGCCAGCATTAACGGGGGGCTCGGAGATGAGCAGTTCTTC. Residues: CASINGGLGDEQFF. This chain links TRBV5-6 with TRBJ2-1, with D perhaps TRBD2 (7 bases). Germline V gives CDR1 SGHDT, CDR2 YYEEEE. The CDR3 is made up of 14 amino acids. The ends were cut back, 6 bases at V and 8 bases at J, with 18 bases in the middle.

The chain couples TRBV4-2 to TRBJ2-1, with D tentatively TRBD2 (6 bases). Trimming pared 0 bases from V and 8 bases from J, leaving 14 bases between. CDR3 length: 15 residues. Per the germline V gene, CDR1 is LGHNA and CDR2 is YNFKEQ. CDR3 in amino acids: CASSQDMGGIDEQFF. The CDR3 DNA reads TGTGCCAGCAGCCAAGATATGGGGGGAATCGATGAGCAGTTCTTC.

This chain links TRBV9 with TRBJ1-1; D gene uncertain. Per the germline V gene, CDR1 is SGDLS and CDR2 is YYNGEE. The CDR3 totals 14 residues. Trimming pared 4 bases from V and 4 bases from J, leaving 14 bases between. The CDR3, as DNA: TGTGCCAGCAGCCCTGGATTGACTGTCACTGAAGCTTTCTTT. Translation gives CASSPGLTVTEAFF.

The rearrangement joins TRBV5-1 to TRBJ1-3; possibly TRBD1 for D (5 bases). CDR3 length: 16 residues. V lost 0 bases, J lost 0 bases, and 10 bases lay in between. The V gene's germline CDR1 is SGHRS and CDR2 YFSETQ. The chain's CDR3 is CASSLAPGRSGNTIYF. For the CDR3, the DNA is TGCGCCAGCAGCTTGGCCCCAGGGCGCTCTGGAAACACCATATATTTT.

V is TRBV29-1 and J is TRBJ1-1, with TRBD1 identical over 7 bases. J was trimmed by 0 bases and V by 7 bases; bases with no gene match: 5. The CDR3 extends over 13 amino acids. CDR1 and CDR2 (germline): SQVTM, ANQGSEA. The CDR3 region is CSGSGTVNTEAFF. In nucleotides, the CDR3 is TGCAGCGGCTCCGGGACAGTGAACACTGAAGCTTTCTTT.

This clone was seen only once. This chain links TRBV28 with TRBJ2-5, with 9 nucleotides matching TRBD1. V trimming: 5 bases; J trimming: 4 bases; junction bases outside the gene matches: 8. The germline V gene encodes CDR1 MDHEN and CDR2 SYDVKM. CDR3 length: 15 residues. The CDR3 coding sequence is TGTGCCAGCAGTCTACGGGACAGGGTGGGAGAGACCCAGTACTTC. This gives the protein CASSLRDRVGETQYF.

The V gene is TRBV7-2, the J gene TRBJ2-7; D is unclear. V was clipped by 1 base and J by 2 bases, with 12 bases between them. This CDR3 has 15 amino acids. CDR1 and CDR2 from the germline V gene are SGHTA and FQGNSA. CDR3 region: CASSLEPGRPYEQYF. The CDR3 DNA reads TGTGCCAGCAGCTTAGAACCGGGTAGGCCCTACGAGCAGTACTTC.

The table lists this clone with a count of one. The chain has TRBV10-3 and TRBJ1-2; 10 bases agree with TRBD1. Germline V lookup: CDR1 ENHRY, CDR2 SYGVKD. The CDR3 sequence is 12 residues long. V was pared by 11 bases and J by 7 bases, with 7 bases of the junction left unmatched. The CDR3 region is CAARGDRGGYTF. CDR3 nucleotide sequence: TGTGCCGCCAGGGGGGACAGGGGTGGCTACACCTTC.

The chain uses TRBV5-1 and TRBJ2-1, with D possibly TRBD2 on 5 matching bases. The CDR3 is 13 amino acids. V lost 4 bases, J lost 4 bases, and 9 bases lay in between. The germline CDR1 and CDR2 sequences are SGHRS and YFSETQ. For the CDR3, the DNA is TGCGCCAGCAGCCCAACTAGTTACAATGAGCAGTTCTTC. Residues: CASSPTSYNEQFF.

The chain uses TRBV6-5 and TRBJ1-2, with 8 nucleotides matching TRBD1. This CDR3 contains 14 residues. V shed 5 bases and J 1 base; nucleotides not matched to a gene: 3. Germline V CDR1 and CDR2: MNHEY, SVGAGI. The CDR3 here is CASSPGGVNYGYTF. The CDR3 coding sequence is TGTGCCAGCAGTCCAGGGGGCGTTAACTATGGCTACACCTTC.

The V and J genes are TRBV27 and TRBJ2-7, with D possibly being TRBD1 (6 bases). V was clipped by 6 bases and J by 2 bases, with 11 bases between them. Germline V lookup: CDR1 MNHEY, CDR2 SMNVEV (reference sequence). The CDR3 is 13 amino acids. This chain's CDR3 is CASRSTGPYEQYF. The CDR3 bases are TGTGCCAGCAGGTCGACAGGTCCCTACGAGCAGTACTTC.

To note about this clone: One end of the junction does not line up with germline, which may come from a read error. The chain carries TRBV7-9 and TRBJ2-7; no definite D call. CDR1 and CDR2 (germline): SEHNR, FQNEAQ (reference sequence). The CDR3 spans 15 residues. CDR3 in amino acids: CSSSPLKRISYEQYF. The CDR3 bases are TGTTCCAGCAGCCCCCTGAAGAGGATCTCCTACGAGCAGTACTTC.

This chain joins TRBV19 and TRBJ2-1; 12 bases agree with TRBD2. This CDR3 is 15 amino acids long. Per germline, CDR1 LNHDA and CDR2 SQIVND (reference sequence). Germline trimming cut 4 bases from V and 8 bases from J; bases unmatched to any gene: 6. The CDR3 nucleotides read TGTGCCAGTAGTACCCTAGCGGGAGGGCTCCATGAGCAGTTCTTC. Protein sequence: CASSTLAGGLHEQFF.

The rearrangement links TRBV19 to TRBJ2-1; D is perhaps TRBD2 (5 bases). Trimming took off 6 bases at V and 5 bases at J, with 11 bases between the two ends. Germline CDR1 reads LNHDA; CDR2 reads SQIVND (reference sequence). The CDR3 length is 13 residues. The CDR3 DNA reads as TGTGCCAGTAGATACGGGATGGACAATGAGCAGTTCTTC. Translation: CASRYGMDNEQFF.

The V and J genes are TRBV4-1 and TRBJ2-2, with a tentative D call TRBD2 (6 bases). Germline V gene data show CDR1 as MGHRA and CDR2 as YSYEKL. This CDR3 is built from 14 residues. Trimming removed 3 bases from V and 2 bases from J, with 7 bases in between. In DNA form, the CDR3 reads TGCGCCAGCAGCCATAGCGGAAACACCGGGGAGCTGTTTTTT. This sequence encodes CASSHSGNTGELFF.